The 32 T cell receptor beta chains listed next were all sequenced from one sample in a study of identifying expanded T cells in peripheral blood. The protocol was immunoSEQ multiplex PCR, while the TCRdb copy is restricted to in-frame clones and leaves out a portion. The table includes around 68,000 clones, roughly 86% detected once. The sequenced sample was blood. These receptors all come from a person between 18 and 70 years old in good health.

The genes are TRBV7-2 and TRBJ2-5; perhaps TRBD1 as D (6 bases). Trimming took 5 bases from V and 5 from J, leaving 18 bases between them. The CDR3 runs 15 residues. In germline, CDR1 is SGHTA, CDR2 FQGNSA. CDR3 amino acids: CASSPYRQARETQYF. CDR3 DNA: TGTGCCAGCAGCCCTTACCGACAGGCCCGGGAGACCCAGTACTTC.

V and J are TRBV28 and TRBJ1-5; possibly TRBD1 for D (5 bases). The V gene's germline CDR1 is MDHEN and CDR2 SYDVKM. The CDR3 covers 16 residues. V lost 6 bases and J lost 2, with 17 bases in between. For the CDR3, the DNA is TGTGCCAGCAGCGACCTGGGGGGAGTAGGCAATCAGCCCCAGCATTTT. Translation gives CASSDLGGVGNQPQHF. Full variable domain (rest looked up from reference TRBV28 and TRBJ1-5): DVKVTQSSRYLVKRTGEKVFLECVQDMDHENMFWYRQDPGLGLRLIYFSYDVKMKEKGDIPEGYSVSREKKERFSLILESASTNQTSMYLCASSDLGGVGNQPQHFGDGTRLSIL.

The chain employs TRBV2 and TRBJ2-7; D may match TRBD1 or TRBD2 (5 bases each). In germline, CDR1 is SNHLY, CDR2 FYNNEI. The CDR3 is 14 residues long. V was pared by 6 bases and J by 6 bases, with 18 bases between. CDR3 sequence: CASSGTDPQGEQYF. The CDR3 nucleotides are TGTGCCAGCAGCGGGACGGACCCCCAGGGCGAGCAGTACTTC.

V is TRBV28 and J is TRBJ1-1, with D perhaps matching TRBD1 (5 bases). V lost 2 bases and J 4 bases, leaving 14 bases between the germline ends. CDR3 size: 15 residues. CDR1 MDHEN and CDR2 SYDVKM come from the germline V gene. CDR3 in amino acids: CASSLASGMGTEAFF. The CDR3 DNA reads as TGTGCCAGCAGTTTAGCGTCAGGGATGGGCACTGAAGCTTTCTTT.

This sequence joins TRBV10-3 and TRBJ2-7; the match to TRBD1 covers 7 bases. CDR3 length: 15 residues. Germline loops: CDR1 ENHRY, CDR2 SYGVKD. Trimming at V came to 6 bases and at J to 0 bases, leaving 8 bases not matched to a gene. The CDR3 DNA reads TGTGCCATCAGCGAGACAGGGTTAAGCTCCTACGAGCAGTACTTC. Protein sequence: CAISETGLSSYEQYF.

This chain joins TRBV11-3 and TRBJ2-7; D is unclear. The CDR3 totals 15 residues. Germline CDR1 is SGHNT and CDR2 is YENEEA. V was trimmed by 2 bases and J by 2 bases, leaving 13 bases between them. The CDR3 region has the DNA TGTGCCAGCAGCTTAAGACACGGACCCACCTACGAGCAGTACTTC. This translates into CASSLRHGPTYEQYF.

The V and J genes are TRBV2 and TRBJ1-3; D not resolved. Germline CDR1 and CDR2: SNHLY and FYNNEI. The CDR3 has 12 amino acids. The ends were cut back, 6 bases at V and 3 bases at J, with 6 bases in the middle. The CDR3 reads CASRAVGNTIYF. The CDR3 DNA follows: TGTGCCAGCAGGGCAGTTGGAAACACCATATATTTT.

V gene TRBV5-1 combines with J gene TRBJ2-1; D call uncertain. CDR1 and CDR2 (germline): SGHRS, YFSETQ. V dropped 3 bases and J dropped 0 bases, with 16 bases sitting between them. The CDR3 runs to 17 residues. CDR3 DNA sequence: TGCGCCAGCAGCTCTGCCCCTTCCATGAGCTCCTACAATGAGCAGTTCTTC. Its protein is CASSSAPSMSSYNEQFF.

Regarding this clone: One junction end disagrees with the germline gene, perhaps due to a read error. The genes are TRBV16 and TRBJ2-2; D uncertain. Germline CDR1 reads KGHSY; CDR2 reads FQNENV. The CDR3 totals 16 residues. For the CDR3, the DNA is TGTGCCAGCAGCCAAAAAGGGAAATGGAACCCCGGGGAGCTGTTTTTT. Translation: CASSQKGKWNPGELFF.

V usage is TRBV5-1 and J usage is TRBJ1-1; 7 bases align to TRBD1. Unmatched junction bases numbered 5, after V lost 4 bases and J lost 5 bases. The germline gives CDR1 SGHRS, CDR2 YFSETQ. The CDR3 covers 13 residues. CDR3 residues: CASSDRVLTEAFF. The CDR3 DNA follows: TGCGCCAGCAGCGACAGGGTTTTAACTGAAGCTTTCTTT.

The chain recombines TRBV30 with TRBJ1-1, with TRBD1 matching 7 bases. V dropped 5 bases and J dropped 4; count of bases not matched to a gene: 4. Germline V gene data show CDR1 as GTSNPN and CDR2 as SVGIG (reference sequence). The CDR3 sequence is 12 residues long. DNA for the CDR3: TGTGCCTGGGTGGACAGGTTCACTGAAGCTTTCTTT. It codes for CAWVDRFTEAFF. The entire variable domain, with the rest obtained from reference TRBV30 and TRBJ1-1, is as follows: SQTIHQWPATLVQPVGSPLSLECTVEGTSNPNLYWYRQAAGRGLQLLFYSVGIGQISSEVPQNLSASRPQDRQFILSSKKLLLSDSGFYLCAWVDRFTEAFFGQGTRLTVV.

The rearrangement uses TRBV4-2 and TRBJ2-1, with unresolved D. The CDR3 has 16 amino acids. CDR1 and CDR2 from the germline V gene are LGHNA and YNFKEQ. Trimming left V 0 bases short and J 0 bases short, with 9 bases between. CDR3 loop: CASSQERNPSYNEQFF. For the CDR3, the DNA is TGTGCCAGCAGCCAAGAACGTAACCCCTCCTACAATGAGCAGTTCTTC.

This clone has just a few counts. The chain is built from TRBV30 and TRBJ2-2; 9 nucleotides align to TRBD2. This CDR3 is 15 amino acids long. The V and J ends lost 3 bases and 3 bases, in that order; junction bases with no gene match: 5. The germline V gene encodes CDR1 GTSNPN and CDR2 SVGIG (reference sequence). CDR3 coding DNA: TGTGCCTGGAGGCTAGCGGGGATAGACACCGGGGAGCTGTTTTTT. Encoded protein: CAWRLAGIDTGELFF. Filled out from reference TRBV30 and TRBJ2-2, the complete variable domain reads SQTIHQWPATLVQPVGSPLSLECTVEGTSNPNLYWYRQAAGRGLQLLFYSVGIGQISSEVPQNLSASRPQDRQFILSSKKLLLSDSGFYLCAWRLAGIDTGELFFGEGSRLTVL.

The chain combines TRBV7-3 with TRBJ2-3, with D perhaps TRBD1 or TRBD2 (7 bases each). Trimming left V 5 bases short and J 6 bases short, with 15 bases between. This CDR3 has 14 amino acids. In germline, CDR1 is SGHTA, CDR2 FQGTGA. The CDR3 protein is CASSATGREDTQYF. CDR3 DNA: TGTGCCAGCAGCGCGACAGGGCGGGAGGATACGCAGTATTTT. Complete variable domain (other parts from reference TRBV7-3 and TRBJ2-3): GAGVSQTPSNKVTEKGKYVELRCDPISGHTALYWYRQSLGQGPEFLIYFQGTGAADDSGLPNDRFFAVRPEGSVSTLKIQRTERGDSAVYLCASSATGREDTQYFGPGTRLTVL.

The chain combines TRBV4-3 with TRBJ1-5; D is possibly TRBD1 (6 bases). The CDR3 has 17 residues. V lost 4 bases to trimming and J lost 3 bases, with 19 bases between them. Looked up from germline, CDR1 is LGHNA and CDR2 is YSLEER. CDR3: CASSLRRRDIINQPQHF. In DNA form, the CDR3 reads TGCGCCAGCAGCCTGAGACGGCGGGACATCATCAATCAGCCCCAGCATTTT.

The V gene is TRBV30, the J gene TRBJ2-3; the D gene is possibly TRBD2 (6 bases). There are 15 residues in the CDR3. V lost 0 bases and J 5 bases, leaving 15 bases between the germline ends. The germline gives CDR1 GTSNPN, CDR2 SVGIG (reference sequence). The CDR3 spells CAWSVRRLVEDTQYF. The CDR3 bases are TGTGCCTGGAGTGTTCGAAGACTAGTCGAAGATACGCAGTATTTT.

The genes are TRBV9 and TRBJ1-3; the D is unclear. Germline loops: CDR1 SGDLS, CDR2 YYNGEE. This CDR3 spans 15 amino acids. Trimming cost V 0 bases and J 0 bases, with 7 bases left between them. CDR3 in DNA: TGTGCCAGCAGCGTAGTGGCAGCCTCTGGAAACACCATATATTTT. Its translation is CASSVVAASGNTIYF.

DNA of the CDR3: TGTGCCAGCGGTACAGGGCACAATGAGCAGTTCTTC. Protein product: CASGTGHNEQFF. This rearrangement joins TRBV28 to TRBJ2-1; a weak D match, TRBD1 (6 bases). Germline CDR1 and CDR2: MDHEN and SYDVKM. There are 12 residues in the CDR3. Trimming shortened V by 8 bases and J by 5 bases, and 10 bases separated the two germline ends.

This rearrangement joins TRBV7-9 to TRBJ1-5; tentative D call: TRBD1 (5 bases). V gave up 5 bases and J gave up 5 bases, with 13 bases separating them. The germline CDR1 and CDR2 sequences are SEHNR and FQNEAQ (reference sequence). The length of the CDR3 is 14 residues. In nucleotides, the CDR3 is TGTGCCAGCAGCCGCCGGGGGAGGGATCAGCCCCAGCATTTT. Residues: CASSRRGRDQPQHF. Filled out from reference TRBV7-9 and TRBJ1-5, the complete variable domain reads DTGVSQNPRHKITKRGQNVTFRCDPISEHNRLYWYRQTLGQGPEFLTYFQNEAQLEKSRLLSDRFSAERPKGSFSTLEIQRTEQGDSAMYLCASSRRGRDQPQHFGDGTRLSIL.

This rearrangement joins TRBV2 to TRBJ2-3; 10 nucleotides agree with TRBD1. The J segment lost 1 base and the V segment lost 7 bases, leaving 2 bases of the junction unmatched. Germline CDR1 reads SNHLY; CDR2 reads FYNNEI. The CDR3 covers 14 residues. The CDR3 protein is CASKGTGGTDTQYF. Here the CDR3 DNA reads TGTGCCAGCAAAGGGACAGGGGGCACAGATACGCAGTATTTT.

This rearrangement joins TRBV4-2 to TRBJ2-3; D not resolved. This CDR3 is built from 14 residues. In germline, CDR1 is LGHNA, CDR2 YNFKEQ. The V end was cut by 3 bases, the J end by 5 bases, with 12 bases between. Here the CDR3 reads CASSHDTEGDTQYF. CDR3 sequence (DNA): TGTGCCAGCAGCCACGATACGGAAGGAGATACGCAGTATTTT.

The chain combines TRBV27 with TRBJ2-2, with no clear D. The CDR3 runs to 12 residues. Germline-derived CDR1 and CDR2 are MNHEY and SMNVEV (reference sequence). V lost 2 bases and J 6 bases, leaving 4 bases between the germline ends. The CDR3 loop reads CASSLISGELFF. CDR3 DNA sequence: TGTGCCAGCAGTTTAATTTCCGGGGAGCTGTTTTTT.

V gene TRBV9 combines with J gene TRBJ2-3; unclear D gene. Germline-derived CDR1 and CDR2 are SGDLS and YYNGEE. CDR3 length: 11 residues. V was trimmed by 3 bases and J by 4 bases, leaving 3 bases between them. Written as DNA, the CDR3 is TGTGCCAGCAGCGCAGCAGATACGCAGTATTTT. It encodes CASSAADTQYF.

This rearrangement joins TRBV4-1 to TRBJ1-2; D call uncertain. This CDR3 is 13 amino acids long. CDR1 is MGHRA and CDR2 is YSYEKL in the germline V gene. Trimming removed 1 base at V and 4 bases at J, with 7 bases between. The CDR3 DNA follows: TGCGCCAGCAGCCAAGCACTTATCTATGGCTACACCTTC. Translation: CASSQALIYGYTF.

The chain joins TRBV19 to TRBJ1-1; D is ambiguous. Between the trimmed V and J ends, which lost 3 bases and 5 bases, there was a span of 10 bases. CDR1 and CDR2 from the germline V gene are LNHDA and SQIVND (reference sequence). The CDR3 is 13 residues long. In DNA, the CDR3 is TGTGCCAGTAGTATGAGAAGCGAGACTGAAGCTTTCTTT. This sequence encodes CASSMRSETEAFF.

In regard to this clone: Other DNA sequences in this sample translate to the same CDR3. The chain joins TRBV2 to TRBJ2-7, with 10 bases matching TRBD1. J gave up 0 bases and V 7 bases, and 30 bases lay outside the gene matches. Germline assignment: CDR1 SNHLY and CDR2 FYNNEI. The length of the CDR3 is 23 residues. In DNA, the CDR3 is TGTGCCAGCACCCAAGGGTGGGGCCAAGTCTCGAAGACAGGGGGCAATCCCTCCTACGAGCAGTACTTC. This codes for CASTQGWGQVSKTGGNPSYEQYF.

This chain's CDR3 is CASSTLATGTGGNEQFF. CDR3 in DNA: TGTGCCAGCAGCACCCTGGCAACCGGGACAGGGGGCAATGAGCAGTTCTTC. This sequence joins TRBV7-9 and TRBJ2-1, with TRBD1 identical over 11 bases. V shed 5 bases and J 6 bases; nucleotides not matched to a gene: 12. This CDR3 has 17 residues. In germline, CDR1 is SEHNR, CDR2 FQNEAQ (reference sequence).

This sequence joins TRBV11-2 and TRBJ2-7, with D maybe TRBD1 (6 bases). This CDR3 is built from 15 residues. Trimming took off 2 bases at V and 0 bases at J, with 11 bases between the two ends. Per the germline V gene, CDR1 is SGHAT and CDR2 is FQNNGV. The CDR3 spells CASSLLRDTSYEQYF. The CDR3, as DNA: TGTGCCAGCAGCTTACTCCGGGACACCTCCTACGAGCAGTACTTC. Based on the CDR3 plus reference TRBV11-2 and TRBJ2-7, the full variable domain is EAGVAQSPRYKIIEKRQSVAFWCNPISGHATLYWYQQILGQGPKLLIQFQNNGVVDDSQLPKDRFSAERLKGVDSTLKIQPAKLEDSAVYLCASSLLRDTSYEQYFGPGTRLTVT.

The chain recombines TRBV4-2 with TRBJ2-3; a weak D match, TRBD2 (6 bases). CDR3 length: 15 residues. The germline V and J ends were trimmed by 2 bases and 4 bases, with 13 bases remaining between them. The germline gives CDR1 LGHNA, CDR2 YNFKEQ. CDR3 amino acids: CASSQMREGADTQYF. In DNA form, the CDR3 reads TGTGCCAGCAGCCAAATGCGGGAAGGGGCAGATACGCAGTATTTT.

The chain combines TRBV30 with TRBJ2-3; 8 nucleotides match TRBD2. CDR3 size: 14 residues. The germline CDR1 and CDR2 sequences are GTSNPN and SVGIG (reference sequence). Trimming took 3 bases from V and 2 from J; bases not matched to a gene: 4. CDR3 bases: TGTGCCTGGAGAACGGGAGGGAACACAGATACGCAGTATTTT. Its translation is CAWRTGGNTDTQYF.

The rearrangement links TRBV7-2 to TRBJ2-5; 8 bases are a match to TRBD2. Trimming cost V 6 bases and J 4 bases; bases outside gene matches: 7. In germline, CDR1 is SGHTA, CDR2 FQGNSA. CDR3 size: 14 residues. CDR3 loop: CASSSSGGRETQYF. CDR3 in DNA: TGTGCCAGCAGTTCGTCGGGGGGGAGAGAGACCCAGTACTTC.

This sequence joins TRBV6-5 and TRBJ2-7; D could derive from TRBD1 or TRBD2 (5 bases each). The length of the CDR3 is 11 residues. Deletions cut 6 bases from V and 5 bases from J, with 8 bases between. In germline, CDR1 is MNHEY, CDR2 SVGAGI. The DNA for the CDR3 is TGTGCCAGCAGCCGGGACCACGAGCAGTACTTC. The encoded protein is CASSRDHEQYF.